The subject of this entry is one TCR beta chain. Its antigen is not known. This specimen belongs to a study of blood T cells in healthy people across ages. Overall study results and limits: With naive T cell percentage, TCR beta diversity showed a strong correlation. Versus aged donors, long-lived donors had higher diversity and more naive CD4+ cells. The fall in TCR beta diversity per million T cells was roughly linear with age.

PCR was performed a second time for roughly 6 to 12 cycles using a sample-barcoded 5' primer and a J-beta primer mix. TCRdb re-analysed the 5' RACE reads in MiXCR, keeping a single row per CDR3 protein. This sample yields about 1.6 million distinct CDR3 sequences, of which around 36% are seen a single time; 10% to 12% belongs to the top ten. Sequenced sample: blood. The receptor's source is a woman in her thirties in good health.

The CDR3 region has the DNA TGTGCCACCAGCAGAGCGTCAGGAAACTATGGCTACACCTTC. This sequence encodes CATSRASGNYGYTF. The chain joins TRBV15 to TRBJ1-2; D is unclear. This CDR3 is built from 14 residues. CDR1 and CDR2 (germline): LNHNV, YYDKDF (reference sequence). The V gene lost 1 base and the J gene lost 2 bases, with 8 bases spanning the gap.